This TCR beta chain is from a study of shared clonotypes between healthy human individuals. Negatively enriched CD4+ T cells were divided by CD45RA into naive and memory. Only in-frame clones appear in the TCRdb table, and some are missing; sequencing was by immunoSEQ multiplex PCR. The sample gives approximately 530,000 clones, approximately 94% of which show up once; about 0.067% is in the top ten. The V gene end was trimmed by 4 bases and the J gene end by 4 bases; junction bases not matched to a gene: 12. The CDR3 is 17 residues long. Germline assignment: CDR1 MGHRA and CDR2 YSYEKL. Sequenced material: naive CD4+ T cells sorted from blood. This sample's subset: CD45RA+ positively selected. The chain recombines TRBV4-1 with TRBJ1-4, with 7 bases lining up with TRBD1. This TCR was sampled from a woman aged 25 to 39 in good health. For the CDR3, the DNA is TGCGCCAGCAGCCCCAGAGCCTCAGGGGGGGTTAATGAAAAACTGTTTTTT. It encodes CASSPRASGGVNEKLFF.